A single sample is the source of the 25 T cell receptor beta chains below, sequenced in a study of cytomegalovirus exposure and HLA in healthy donors. Primers for the PCR totalled 60 Vbeta and 13 Jbeta. The table came from immunoSEQ multiplex PCR; TCRdb's copy has only in-frame clones and leaves some out. Of about 150,000 clones in the sample, around 82% were seen once. The sequenced sample was PBMCs. These receptors were taken from a woman in her fifties or sixties in good health and CMV-seropositive.

This clone appeared a few times. This rearrangement joins TRBV27 to TRBJ2-1, with D possibly being TRBD2 (6 bases). The CDR3 is made up of 16 amino acids. The germline CDR1 and CDR2 sequences are MNHEY and SMNVEV (reference sequence). The V and J ends lost 1 base and 8 bases respectively, with 18 bases between them. The CDR3 spells CASSLYPPRGGDEQFF. Here the CDR3 DNA reads TGTGCCAGCAGTTTATACCCCCCTAGGGGCGGGGATGAGCAGTTCTTC.

The V and J genes are TRBV5-6 and TRBJ2-1; D uncertain. CDR3 length: 14 amino acids. V was cut by 2 bases and J by 0 bases, with 6 bases left in between. Germline V gene data show CDR1 as SGHDT and CDR2 as YYEEEE. CDR3 residues: CASSFPSSYNEQFF. The CDR3 DNA reads TGTGCCAGCAGCTTCCCCAGCTCCTACAATGAGCAGTTCTTC.

The chain uses TRBV7-2 and TRBJ1-1; TRBD1 aligns across 7 bases. Germline V gene sequence: CDR1 SGHTA, CDR2 FQGNSA. The V and J ends lost 2 bases and 0 bases, in that order; junction bases with no gene match: 3. This CDR3 spans 15 amino acids. CDR3 DNA: TGTGCCAGCAGCTTACAGGGGGACATGAACACTGAAGCTTTCTTT. Protein: CASSLQGDMNTEAFF.

The gene calls are TRBV11-2 and TRBJ1-5, with TRBD1 as a possible D gene (6 bases). Germline V CDR1 and CDR2: SGHAT, FQNNGV. The CDR3 is made up of 13 amino acids. With 5 bases removed from V and 4 bases from J, the gap between germline ends came to 9 bases. The CDR3 sequence: CASSTTGNQPQHF. Here the CDR3 DNA reads TGTGCCAGCAGCACTACAGGGAATCAGCCCCAGCATTTT.

This chain uses TRBV28 with TRBJ1-6; weak D call: TRBD1 (6 bases). The CDR3 sequence is 15 residues long. The germline V gene encodes CDR1 MDHEN and CDR2 SYDVKM. V lost 3 bases to trimming and J lost 8 bases, with 14 bases between them. CDR3 region: CASSLRGGPYSPLHF. CDR3 coding DNA: TGTGCCAGCAGTTTGAGAGGGGGTCCCTATTCACCCCTCCACTTT.

The chain carries TRBV9 and TRBJ1-2; possibly TRBD1 for D (6 bases). The CDR3 is 14 residues long. Between the trimmed V and J ends, which lost 4 bases and 4 bases, there was a span of 14 bases. Germline V gene data show CDR1 as SGDLS and CDR2 as YYNGEE. The CDR3 DNA reads TGTGCCAGCAGCAAAAGAGGACAGTCCTATGGCTACACCTTC. This encodes CASSKRGQSYGYTF.

This rearrangement joins TRBV6-5 to TRBJ1-4; 7 positions match TRBD1. Unmatched junction bases numbered 9, after V lost 0 bases and J lost 8 bases. Germline CDR1 MNHEY, CDR2 SVGAGI. The CDR3 is 16 amino acids. The CDR3 reads CASSYSRRQGGEKLFF. CDR3 bases: TGTGCCAGCAGTTACTCGAGGAGACAGGGCGGCGAAAAACTGTTTTTT.

This sequence joins TRBV9 and TRBJ1-4; 7 nucleotides match TRBD1. Germline CDR1 reads SGDLS; CDR2 reads YYNGEE. The CDR3 is 14 residues long. V lost 5 bases and J lost 1; bases outside the gene matches: 2. CDR3 sequence (DNA): TGTGCCAGCAGTCGACAGGGAACTAATGAAAAACTGTTTTTT. Encoded protein: CASSRQGTNEKLFF. The full variable domain, completed using reference TRBV9 and TRBJ1-4, is DSGVTQTPKHLITATGQRVTLRCSPRSGDLSVYWYQQSLDQGLQFLIQYYNGEERAKGNILERFSAQQFPDLHSELNLSSLELGDSALYFCASSRQGTNEKLFFGSGTQLSVL.

This clone was found a few times. The chain couples TRBV7-6 to TRBJ2-7; 7 bases align to TRBD1. This CDR3 has 13 residues. J lost 3 bases, V lost 4 bases, and 3 bases had no gene match. From germline, CDR1 is SGHVS and CDR2 FNYEAQ. The CDR3 region is CASSWDSRYEQYF. The CDR3 nucleotides read TGTGCCAGCAGCTGGGACAGTCGCTACGAGCAGTACTTC.

The chain employs TRBV4-2 and TRBJ2-3; the D gene is possibly TRBD2 (6 bases). Germline CDR1 is LGHNA and CDR2 is YNFKEQ. The CDR3 length is 13 residues. Trimming cost V 4 bases and J 4 bases, with 9 bases left between them. The CDR3 protein is CASSLGGSDTQYF. The CDR3 region has the DNA TGTGCCAGCAGCCTTGGAGGGTCAGATACGCAGTATTTT.

V and J are TRBV5-4 and TRBJ1-1; D perhaps matches TRBD1 (6 bases). V was clipped by 1 base and J by 3 bases, with 10 bases between them. The germline V gene has CDR1 SGHNT and CDR2 YYREEE (reference sequence). This CDR3 comprises 14 residues. CDR3 sequence: CASSLPGVDTEAFF. The CDR3 nucleotides read TGTGCCAGCAGCTTGCCAGGGGTGGACACTGAAGCTTTCTTT.

This clone was observed a few times. This rearrangement joins TRBV7-8 to TRBJ1-4, with D tentatively TRBD1 (6 bases). Germline loops: CDR1 SGHVS, CDR2 FQNEAQ. The CDR3 has 15 amino acids. V lost 3 bases and J 8 bases, leaving 16 bases between the germline ends. The CDR3 sequence is CASSLRGPSGEKLFF. The DNA for the CDR3 is TGTGCCAGCAGCTTGCGGGGGCCTAGCGGGGAAAAACTGTTTTTT.

The V gene is TRBV5-1, the J gene TRBJ1-3; D is uncertain. Per germline, CDR1 SGHRS and CDR2 YFSETQ. V was clipped by 0 bases and J by 1 base, with 5 bases between them. The CDR3 covers 14 residues. CDR3: CASSLVPSGNTIYF. CDR3 nucleotides: TGCGCCAGCAGCTTGGTTCCATCTGGAAACACCATATATTTT.

V is TRBV18 and J is TRBJ1-3; D ambiguous. The CDR3 runs to 16 residues. Between the trimmed V and J ends, which lost 2 bases and 0 bases, there was a span of 11 bases. Germline values: CDR1 KGHSH, CDR2 LQKENI. CDR3 DNA: TGTGCCAGCTCACCATCGGGGTTCGGCTCTGGAAACACCATATATTTT. Amino acid sequence: CASSPSGFGSGNTIYF.

The chain has TRBV4-3 and TRBJ2-7; no definite D call. V shed 0 bases and J shed 0 bases, with 15 bases lying between them. The CDR3 length is 17 residues. Germline V gene lookup returns CDR1 LGHNA and CDR2 YSLEER. The CDR3 is CASSQDLPQTSSYEQYF. The CDR3 DNA is TGCGCCAGCAGCCAAGATCTGCCACAGACGAGCTCCTACGAGCAGTACTTC.

This sequence joins TRBV4-1 and TRBJ1-2, with 7 bases fitting TRBD1. This CDR3 is 15 amino acids long. Trimming at V came to 1 base and at J to 4 bases, leaving 6 bases not matched to a gene. Per the germline V gene, CDR1 is MGHRA and CDR2 is YSYEKL. The CDR3 DNA follows: TGCGCCAGCAGCCAAGGGGGCGGGACAGCCTATGGCTACACCTTC. Protein sequence: CASSQGGGTAYGYTF.

The chain uses TRBV6-5 and TRBJ2-7; no clear D gene. The CDR3 has 11 residues. Germline assignment: CDR1 MNHEY and CDR2 SVGAGI. V lost 6 bases to trimming and J lost 3 bases, with 6 bases between them. CDR3 protein: CASSQNYEQYF. The CDR3 bases are TGTGCCAGCAGCCAGAACTACGAGCAGTACTTC.

The chain links TRBV18 to TRBJ1-1, with D uncertain. Trimming left V 3 bases short and J 0 bases short, with 11 bases between. The CDR3 runs to 15 residues. Germline CDR1 reads KGHSH; CDR2 reads LQKENI. DNA for the CDR3: TGTGCCAGCTCACCTCTTGGAGGCCTGAACACTGAAGCTTTCTTT. Translation: CASSPLGGLNTEAFF.

V is TRBV6-1 and J is TRBJ2-3, with TRBD1 identical over 10 bases. V lost 6 bases to trimming and J lost 3 bases; unmatched junction nucleotides: 6. The CDR3 is 15 amino acids. Germline CDR1 is MNHNS and CDR2 is SASEGT. CDR3 region: CASSPWDRGTDTQYF. The CDR3 DNA sequence: TGTGCCAGCAGCCCATGGGACAGGGGTACAGATACGCAGTATTTT.

The chain combines TRBV27 with TRBJ1-1, with D maybe TRBD1 (5 bases). In germline, CDR1 is MNHEY, CDR2 SMNVEV (reference sequence). CDR3 length equals 13 residues. The V gene lost 4 bases and the J gene lost 10 bases, with 16 bases spanning the gap. The chain's CDR3 is CASSSIGAGRAFF. The DNA of the CDR3 is TGTGCCAGCAGTTCTATAGGGGCCGGGAGAGCTTTCTTT.

The genes are TRBV5-1 and TRBJ2-1, with D uncertain. The germline V gene encodes CDR1 SGHRS and CDR2 YFSETQ. The CDR3 extends over 12 amino acids. V lost 4 bases and J 7 bases, leaving 9 bases between the germline ends. The CDR3 DNA is TGCGCCAGCAGCCTTAGCACGAATGAGCAGTTCTTC. It yields the protein CASSLSTNEQFF.

This chain uses TRBV29-1 with TRBJ2-7; TRBD1 matches at 10 bases. Germline V CDR1 and CDR2: SQVTM, ANQGSEA. There are 14 residues in the CDR3. V lost 7 bases, J lost 1 base, and 7 bases stayed unmatched. The CDR3 loop reads CSAAGQGTSYEQYF. The CDR3 DNA reads TGCAGCGCTGCGGGACAGGGGACGTCCTACGAGCAGTACTTC.

The V and J genes are TRBV6-1 and TRBJ1-5; weak D call: TRBD1 (5 bases). CDR3 length: 14 residues. The germline V gene encodes CDR1 MNHNS and CDR2 SASEGT. The V and J ends lost 4 bases and 3 bases respectively, with 10 bases between them. This CDR3 is CASSGATVNQPQHF. The DNA for the CDR3 is TGTGCCAGCAGTGGGGCGACAGTCAATCAGCCCCAGCATTTT.

The genes are TRBV4-3 and TRBJ2-7; 8 nucleotides match TRBD1. CDR1 and CDR2 (germline): LGHNA, YSLEER. The CDR3 has 13 amino acids. The V and J ends lost 4 bases and 2 bases, in that order; junction bases with no gene match: 1. Here the CDR3 reads CASSRDRTYEQYF. Here the CDR3 DNA reads TGCGCCAGCAGCCGGGACAGGACCTACGAGCAGTACTTC.

This clone was observed a single time. This chain joins TRBV28 and TRBJ2-2, with 12 bases that match TRBD1. The length of the CDR3 is 14 residues. V was pared by 9 bases and J by 7 bases, with 6 bases of the junction left unmatched. Germline V gene lookup returns CDR1 MDHEN and CDR2 SYDVKM. The CDR3 reads CASWDRGLHGELFF. The DNA for the CDR3 is TGTGCCAGTTGGGACAGGGGGCTTCACGGGGAGCTGTTTTTT.